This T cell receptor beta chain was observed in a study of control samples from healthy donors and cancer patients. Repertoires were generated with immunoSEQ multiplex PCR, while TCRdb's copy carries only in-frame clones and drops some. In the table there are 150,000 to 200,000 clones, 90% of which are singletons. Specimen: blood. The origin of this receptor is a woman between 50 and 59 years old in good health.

For the CDR3, the DNA is TGTGCCAGCAGCTTAAACAGGGACGGAAACACCATATATTTT. Its protein is CASSLNRDGNTIYF. The chain joins TRBV7-2 to TRBJ1-3; D is perhaps TRBD1 (6 bases). This CDR3 is built from 14 residues. Germline V gene lookup returns CDR1 SGHTA and CDR2 FQGNSA. V shed 2 bases and J shed 4 bases, with 9 bases lying between them. Full variable domain (outside the CDR3, taken from reference TRBV7-2 and TRBJ1-3): GAGVSQSPSNKVTEKGKDVELRCDPISGHTALYWYRQSLGQGLEFLIYFQGNSAPDKSGLPSDRFSAERTGGSVSTLTIQRTQQEDSAVYLCASSLNRDGNTIYFGEGSWLTVV.